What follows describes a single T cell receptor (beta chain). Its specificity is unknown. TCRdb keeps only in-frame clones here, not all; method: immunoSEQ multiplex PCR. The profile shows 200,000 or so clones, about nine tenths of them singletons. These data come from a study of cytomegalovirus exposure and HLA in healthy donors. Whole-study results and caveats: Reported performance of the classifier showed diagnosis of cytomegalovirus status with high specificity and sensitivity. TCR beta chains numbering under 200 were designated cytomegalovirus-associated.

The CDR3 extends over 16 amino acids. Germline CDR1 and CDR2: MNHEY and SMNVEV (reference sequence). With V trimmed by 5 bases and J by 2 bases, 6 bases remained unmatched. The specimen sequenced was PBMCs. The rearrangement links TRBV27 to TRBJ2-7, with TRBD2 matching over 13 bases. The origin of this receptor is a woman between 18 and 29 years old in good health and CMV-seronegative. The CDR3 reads CASSQLAGGPTYEQYF. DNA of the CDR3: TGTGCCAGCAGTCAACTAGCGGGAGGGCCTACCTACGAGCAGTACTTC.